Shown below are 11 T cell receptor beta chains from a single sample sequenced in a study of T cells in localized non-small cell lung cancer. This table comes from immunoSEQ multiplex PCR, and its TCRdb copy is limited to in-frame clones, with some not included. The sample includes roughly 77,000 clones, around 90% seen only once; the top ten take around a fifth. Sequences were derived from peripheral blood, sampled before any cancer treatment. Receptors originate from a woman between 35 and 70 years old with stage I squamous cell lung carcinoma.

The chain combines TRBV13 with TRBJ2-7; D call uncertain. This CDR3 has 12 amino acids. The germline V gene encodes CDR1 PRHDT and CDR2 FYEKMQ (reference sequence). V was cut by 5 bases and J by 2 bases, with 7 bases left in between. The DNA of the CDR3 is TGTGCCAGCAGCGATTCAGCCTACGAGCAGTACTTC. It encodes CASSDSAYEQYF. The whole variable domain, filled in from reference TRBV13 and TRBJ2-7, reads AAGVIQSPRHLIKEKRETATLKCYPIPRHDTVYWYQQGPGQDPQFLISFYEKMQSDKGSIPDRFSAQQFSDYHSELNMSSLELGDSALYFCASSDSAYEQYFGPGTRLTVT.

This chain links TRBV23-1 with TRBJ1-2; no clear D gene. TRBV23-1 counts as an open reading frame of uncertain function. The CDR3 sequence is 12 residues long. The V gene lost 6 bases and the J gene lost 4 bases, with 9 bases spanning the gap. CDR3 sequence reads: CASSRTAYGYTF. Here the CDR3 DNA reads TGCGCCAGCAGCCGGACTGCCTATGGCTACACCTTC.

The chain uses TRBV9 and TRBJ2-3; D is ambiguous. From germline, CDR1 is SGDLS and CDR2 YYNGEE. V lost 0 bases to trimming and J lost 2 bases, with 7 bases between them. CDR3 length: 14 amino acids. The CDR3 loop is CASSVDSVTDTQYF. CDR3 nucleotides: TGTGCCAGCAGCGTAGACAGTGTCACAGATACGCAGTATTTT.

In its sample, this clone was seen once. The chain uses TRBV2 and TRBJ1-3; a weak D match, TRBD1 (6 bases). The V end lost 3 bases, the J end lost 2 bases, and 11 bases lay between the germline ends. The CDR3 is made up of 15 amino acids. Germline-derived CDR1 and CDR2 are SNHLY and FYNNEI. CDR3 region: CASSEGRGTGNTIYF. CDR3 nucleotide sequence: TGTGCCAGCAGTGAGGGCAGGGGAACTGGAAACACCATATATTTT.

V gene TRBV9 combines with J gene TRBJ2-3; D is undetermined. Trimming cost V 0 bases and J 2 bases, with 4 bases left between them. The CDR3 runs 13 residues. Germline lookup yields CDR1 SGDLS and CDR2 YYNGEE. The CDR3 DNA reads TGTGCCAGCAGCGTAGCCCCCACAGATACGCAGTATTTT. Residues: CASSVAPTDTQYF.

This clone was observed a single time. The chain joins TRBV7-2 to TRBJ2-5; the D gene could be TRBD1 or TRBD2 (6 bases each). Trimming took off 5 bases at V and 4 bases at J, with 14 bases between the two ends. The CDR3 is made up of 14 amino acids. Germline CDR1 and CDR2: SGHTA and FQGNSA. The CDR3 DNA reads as TGTGCCAGCAGCCGGCCGGGGGCGGGAGAGACCCAGTACTTC. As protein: CASSRPGAGETQYF.

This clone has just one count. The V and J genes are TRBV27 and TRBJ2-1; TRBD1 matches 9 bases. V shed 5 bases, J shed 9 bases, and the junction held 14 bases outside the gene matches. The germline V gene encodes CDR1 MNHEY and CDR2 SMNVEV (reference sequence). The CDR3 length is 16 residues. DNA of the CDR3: TGTGCCAGCAGTCGTAACCTCCCGGGACAGGGCGGTGAGCAGTTCTTC. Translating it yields CASSRNLPGQGGEQFF.

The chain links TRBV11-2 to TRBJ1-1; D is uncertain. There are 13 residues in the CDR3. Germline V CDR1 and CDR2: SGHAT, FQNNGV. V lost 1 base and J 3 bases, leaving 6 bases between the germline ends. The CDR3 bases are TGTGCCAGCAGCTTAGTATCAGACACTGAAGCTTTCTTT. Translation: CASSLVSDTEAFF. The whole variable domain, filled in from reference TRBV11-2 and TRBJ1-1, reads EAGVAQSPRYKIIEKRQSVAFWCNPISGHATLYWYQQILGQGPKLLIQFQNNGVVDDSQLPKDRFSAERLKGVDSTLKIQPAKLEDSAVYLCASSLVSDTEAFFGQGTRLTVV.

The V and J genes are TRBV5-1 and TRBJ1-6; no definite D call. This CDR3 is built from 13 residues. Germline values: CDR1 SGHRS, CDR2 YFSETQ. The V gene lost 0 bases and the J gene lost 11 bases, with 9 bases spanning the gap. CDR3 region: CASSLEEGTPLHF. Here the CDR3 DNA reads TGCGCCAGCAGCTTGGAGGAGGGAACACCCCTCCACTTT.

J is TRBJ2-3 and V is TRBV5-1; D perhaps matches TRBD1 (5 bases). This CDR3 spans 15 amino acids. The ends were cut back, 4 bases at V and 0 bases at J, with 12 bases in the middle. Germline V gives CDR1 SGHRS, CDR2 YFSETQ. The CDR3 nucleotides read TGCGCCAGCAGCCCCGGACACTCTAGCACAGATACGCAGTATTTT. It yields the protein CASSPGHSSTDTQYF.

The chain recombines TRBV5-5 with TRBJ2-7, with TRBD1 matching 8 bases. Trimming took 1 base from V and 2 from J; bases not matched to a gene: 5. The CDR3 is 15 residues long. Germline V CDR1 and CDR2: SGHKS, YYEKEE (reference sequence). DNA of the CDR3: TGTGCCAGCAGCTTGTCAGGGGGCCTCCCCTACGAGCAGTACTTC. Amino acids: CASSLSGGLPYEQYF.